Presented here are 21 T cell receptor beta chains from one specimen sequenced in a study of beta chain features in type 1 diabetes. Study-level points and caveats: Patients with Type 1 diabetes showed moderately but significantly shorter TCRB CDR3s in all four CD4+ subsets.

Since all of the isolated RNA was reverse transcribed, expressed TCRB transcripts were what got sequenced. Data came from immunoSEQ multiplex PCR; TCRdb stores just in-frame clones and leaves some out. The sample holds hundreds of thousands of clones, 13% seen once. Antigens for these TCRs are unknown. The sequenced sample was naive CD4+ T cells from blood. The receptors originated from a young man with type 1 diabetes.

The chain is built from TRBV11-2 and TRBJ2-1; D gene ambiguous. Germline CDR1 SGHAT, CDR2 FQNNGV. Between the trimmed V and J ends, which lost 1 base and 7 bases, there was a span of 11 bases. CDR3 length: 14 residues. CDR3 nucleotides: TGTGCCAGCAGCTTAGGGTCCAGGATTAATGAGCAGTTCTTC. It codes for CASSLGSRINEQFF. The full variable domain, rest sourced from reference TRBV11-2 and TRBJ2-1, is EAGVAQSPRYKIIEKRQSVAFWCNPISGHATLYWYQQILGQGPKLLIQFQNNGVVDDSQLPKDRFSAERLKGVDSTLKIQPAKLEDSAVYLCASSLGSRINEQFFGPGTRLTVL.

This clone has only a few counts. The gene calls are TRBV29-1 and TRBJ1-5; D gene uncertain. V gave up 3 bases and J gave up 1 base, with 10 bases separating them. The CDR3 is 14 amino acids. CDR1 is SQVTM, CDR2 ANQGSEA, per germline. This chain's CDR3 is CSVDAGGSNQPQHF. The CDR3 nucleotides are TGCAGCGTTGATGCGGGTGGAAGCAATCAGCCCCAGCATTTT.

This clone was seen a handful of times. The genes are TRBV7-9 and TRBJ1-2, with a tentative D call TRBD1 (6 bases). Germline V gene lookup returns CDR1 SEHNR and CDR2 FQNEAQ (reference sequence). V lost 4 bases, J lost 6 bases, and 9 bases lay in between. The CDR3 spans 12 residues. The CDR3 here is CASSYWTDGYTF. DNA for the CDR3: TGTGCCAGCAGCTACTGGACAGATGGCTACACCTTC.

CDR3 DNA: TGTGCCAGCAGCCCAGGACAGGGCCGCGGCTACACCTTC. Amino acids: CASSPGQGRGYTF. This chain connects TRBV6-1 to TRBJ1-2; 8 nucleotides line up with TRBD1. The CDR3 runs to 13 residues. In germline, CDR1 is MNHNS, CDR2 SASEGT. Unmatched junction bases numbered 8, after V lost 6 bases and J lost 8 bases.

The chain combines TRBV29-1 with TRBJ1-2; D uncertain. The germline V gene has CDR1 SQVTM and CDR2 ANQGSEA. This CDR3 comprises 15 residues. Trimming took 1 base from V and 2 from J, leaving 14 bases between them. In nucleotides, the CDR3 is TGCAGCGTTGAAGGGGGTGAAGGGCGCAACTATGGCTACACCTTC. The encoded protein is CSVEGGEGRNYGYTF.

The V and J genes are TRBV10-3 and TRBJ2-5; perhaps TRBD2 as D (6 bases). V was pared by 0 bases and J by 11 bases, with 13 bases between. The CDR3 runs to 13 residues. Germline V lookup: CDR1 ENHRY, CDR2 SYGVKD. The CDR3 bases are TGTGCCATCAGTGAGTCGCCCTCGGGAGAGCAGTACTTC. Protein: CAISESPSGEQYF.

For the CDR3, the DNA is TGTGCCAGTAGTATCGCTTGGGAAGAGACCCAGTACTTC. Protein: CASSIAWEETQYF. The chain joins TRBV19 to TRBJ2-5; D is ambiguous. The CDR3 runs to 13 residues. Per the germline V gene, CDR1 is LNHDA and CDR2 is SQIVND (reference sequence). Trimming shortened V by 3 bases and J by 3 bases, and 8 bases separated the two germline ends.

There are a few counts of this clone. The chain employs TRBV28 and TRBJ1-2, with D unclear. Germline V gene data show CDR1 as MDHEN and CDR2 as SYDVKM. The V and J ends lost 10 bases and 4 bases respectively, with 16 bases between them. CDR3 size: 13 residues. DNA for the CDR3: TGTGCCACCGGCCCACCCGGAGGCTATGGCTACACCTTC. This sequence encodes CATGPPGGYGYTF.

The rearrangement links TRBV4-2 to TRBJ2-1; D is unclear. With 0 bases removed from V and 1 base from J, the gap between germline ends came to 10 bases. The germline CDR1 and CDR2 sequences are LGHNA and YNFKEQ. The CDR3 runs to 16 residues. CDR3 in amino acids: CASSQDLVGSYNEQFF. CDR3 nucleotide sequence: TGTGCCAGCAGCCAAGATTTAGTGGGGTCCTACAATGAGCAGTTCTTC.

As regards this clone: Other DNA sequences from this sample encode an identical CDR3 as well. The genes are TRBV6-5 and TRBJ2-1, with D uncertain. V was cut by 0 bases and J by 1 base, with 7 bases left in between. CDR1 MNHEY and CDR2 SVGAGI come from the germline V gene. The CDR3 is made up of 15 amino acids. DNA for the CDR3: TGTGCCAGCAGTTACTCGTTAGGGTCCTACAATGAGCAGTTCTTC. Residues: CASSYSLGSYNEQFF.

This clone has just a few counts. In nucleotides, the CDR3 is TGTGCCAGTAGTAGAGGACAGAATGAAAAACTGTTTTTT. It specifies CASSRGQNEKLFF. The chain joins TRBV19 to TRBJ1-4, with D possibly matching TRBD1 (6 bases). Looked up from germline, CDR1 is LNHDA and CDR2 is SQIVND (reference sequence). Trimming shortened V by 4 bases and J by 5 bases, and 8 bases separated the two germline ends. The CDR3 has 13 residues.

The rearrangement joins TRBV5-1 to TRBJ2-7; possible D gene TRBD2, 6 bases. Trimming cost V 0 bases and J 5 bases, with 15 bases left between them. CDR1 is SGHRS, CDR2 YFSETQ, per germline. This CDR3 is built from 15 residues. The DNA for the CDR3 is TGCGCCAGCAGCTTGGGGACGGGAGTTGAAAACGAGCAGTACTTC. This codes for CASSLGTGVENEQYF.

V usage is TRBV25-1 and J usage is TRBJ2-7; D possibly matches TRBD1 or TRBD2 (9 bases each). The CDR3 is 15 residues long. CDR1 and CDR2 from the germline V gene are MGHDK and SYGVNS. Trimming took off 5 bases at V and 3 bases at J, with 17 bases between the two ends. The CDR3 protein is CASSKRGDRVYEQYF. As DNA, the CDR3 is TGTGCCAGCAGTAAGCGGGGGGACAGGGTCTACGAGCAGTACTTC.

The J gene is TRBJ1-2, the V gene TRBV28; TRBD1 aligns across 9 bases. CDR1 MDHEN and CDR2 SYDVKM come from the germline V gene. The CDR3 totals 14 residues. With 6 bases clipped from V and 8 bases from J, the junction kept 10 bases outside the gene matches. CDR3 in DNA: TGTGCCAGCAGCCCGGGACAGGGAGGTCAAGGCTACACCTTC. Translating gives CASSPGQGGQGYTF.

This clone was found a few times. The CDR3 is CASSPYTGELFF. The CDR3 region has the DNA TGTGCCAGCAGCCCCTACACCGGGGAGCTGTTTTTT. V and J are TRBV11-3 and TRBJ2-2, with no clear D. The CDR3 spans 12 residues. Deletions cut 5 bases from V and 3 bases from J, with 4 bases between. Germline values: CDR1 SGHNT, CDR2 YENEEA.

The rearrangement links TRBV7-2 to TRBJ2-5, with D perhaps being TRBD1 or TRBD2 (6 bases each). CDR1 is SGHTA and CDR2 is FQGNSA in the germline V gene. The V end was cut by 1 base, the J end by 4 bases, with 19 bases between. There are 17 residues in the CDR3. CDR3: CASSLGVSMGGTETQYF. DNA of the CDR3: TGTGCCAGCAGCTTAGGGGTTTCGATGGGGGGCACAGAGACCCAGTACTTC.

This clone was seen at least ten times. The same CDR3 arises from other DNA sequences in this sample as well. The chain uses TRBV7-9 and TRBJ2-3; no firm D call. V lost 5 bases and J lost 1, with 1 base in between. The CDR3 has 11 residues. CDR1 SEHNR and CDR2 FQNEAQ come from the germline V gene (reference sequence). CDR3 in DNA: TGTGCCAGCAGCCGCACAGATACGCAGTATTTT. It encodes CASSRTDTQYF.

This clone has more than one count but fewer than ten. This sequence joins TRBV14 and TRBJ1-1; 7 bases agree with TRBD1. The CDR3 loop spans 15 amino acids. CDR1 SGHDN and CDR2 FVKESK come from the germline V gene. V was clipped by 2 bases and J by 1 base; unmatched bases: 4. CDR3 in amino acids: CASSQTGETNTEAFF. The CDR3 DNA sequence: TGTGCCAGCAGCCAAACAGGGGAAACGAACACTGAAGCTTTCTTT.

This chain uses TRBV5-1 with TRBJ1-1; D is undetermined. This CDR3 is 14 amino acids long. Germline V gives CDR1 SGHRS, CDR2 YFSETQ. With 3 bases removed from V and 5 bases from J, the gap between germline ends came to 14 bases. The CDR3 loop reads CASSWSGGGTEAFF. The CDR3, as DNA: TGCGCCAGCAGCTGGTCAGGAGGAGGTACTGAAGCTTTCTTT. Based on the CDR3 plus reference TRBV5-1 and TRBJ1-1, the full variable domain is KAGVTQTPRYLIKTRGQQVTLSCSPISGHRSVSWYQQTPGQGLQFLFEYFSETQRNKGNFPGRFSGRQFSNSRSEMNVSTLELGDSALYLCASSWSGGGTEAFFGQGTRLTVV.

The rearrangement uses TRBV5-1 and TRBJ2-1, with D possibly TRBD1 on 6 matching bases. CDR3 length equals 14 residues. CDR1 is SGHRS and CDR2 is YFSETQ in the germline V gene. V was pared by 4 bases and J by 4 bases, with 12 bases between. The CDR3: CASSKDSPYNEQFF. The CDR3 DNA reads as TGCGCCAGCAGCAAGGACAGCCCTTACAATGAGCAGTTCTTC. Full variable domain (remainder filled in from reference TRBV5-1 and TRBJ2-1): KAGVTQTPRYLIKTRGQQVTLSCSPISGHRSVSWYQQTPGQGLQFLFEYFSETQRNKGNFPGRFSGRQFSNSRSEMNVSTLELGDSALYLCASSKDSPYNEQFFGPGTRLTVL.

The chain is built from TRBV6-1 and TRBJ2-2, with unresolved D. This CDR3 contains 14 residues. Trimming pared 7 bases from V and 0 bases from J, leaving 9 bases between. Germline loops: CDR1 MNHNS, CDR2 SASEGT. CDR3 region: CASMGFANTGELFF. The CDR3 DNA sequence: TGTGCCAGCATGGGGTTCGCGAACACCGGGGAGCTGTTTTTT.